This entry concerns a single TCR beta chain. Its antigen is not known. The data were taken from a study of cytomegalovirus exposure and HLA in healthy donors. Germline loops: CDR1 MNHEY, CDR2 SMNVEV (reference sequence). The CDR3 has 13 amino acids. Trimming took 2 bases from V and 7 from J, leaving 8 bases between them. Study-wide findings and caveats: A missense variant in DCLRE1C was later tied to TCR beta V- and J-gene trimming. The CMV antigen specificity of a few CMV-associated chains was confirmed through in vitro analysis.

Primers included in the PCR were 60 Vbeta and 13 Jbeta primers. The repertoire was sequenced with immunoSEQ multiplex PCR; TCRdb's copy has only in-frame clones and lacks some. The sample includes 100,000 or so clones, around 82% of them seen just once. The chain uses TRBV27 and TRBJ2-2; no clear D gene. The sequence came from a man aged 35-49 years in good health and CMV-seropositive. The sample consisted of PBMCs. CDR3 DNA sequence: TGTGCCAGCAGTTTAGAGGTTGGCGGGGAGCTGTTTTTT. This codes for CASSLEVGGELFF.